Reported below is one TCR beta chain. Its antigen is as yet unknown. The data belong to a study of type 1 regulatory T cells. Study-wide background: T-allo10 is a Tr1-enriched, alloantigen-specific CD4 T cell product made in vitro. Whole-study findings and limits: Compared with non-Tr1 cells, Tr1 cells showed a narrower TCR repertoire.

TCRdb redid the calling of the reads with MiXCR, one entry per CDR3 protein. The repertoire holds about 62,000 distinct CDR3 sequences, with 62% as singletons. The CDR3 consists of 16 residues. Sequenced: cultured non-Tr1 T cells, either the whole culture or a sorted T cell fraction (not recorded which). The V and J genes are TRBV21-1 and TRBJ2-7; TRBD1 was called by the table and not checked on the DNA. TRBV21-1 is listed as a pseudogene. This clonotype was sampled from a human donor in good health. The CDR3 DNA sequence: TGTGCCAGCAGTCGAGCCCCGGGACACCATTCCTACGAGCAGTACTTC. This translates into CASSRAPGHHSYEQYF.